A selection of T cell receptor beta chains follows, all from one sample in a study of technical replicates of blood from several donors. The protocol was immunoSEQ multiplex PCR, while the TCRdb copy is restricted to in-frame clones and leaves out a portion. The table has about 69,000 clones, over 75% seen once; the top ten hold less than 5%. The specimen sequenced was PBMCs. The receptors stem from a human donor in good health. Some clones in this sample may be carry-over from other donors' samples. Each CDR3 is given with its conserved first and last residue. The D gene is left open where the match is weak. The size field is filled for only some rows; it gives once, few, many or a size class.

v_call: TRBV6-5
d_call: .
j_call: TRBJ2-3
clone_size: .
cdr3_nt: TGTGCCAGCAGTTGGGGAGGAACTAGCACAGATACGCAGTATTTT
cdr3_aa: CASSWGGTSTDTQYF

v_call: TRBV6-5
d_call: TRBD1
j_call: TRBJ1-1
clone_size: .
cdr3_nt: TGTGCCAGCAGTTACCCTGGAGTACAGGGGGCTTTCTTT
cdr3_aa: CASSYPGVQGAFF

v_call: TRBV6-5
d_call: TRBD1
j_call: TRBJ1-6
clone_size: .
cdr3_nt: TGTGCCAGCAGTTGGGACAGGGCGCATAATTCACCCCTCCACTTT
cdr3_aa: CASSWDRAHNSPLHF

v_call: TRBV12-2
d_call: .
j_call: TRBJ1-1
clone_size: .
cdr3_nt: TGTGCAAGTCGCTTAGGGACGAGGCGGGGGGTGGGGAACACTGAAGCTTTCTTT
cdr3_aa: CASRLGTRRGVGNTEAFF

v_call: TRBV11-3
d_call: TRBD2
j_call: TRBJ2-3
clone_size: few
cdr3_nt: TGTGCCAGCAGCTTAGGGGAGGGGACGCAGTATTTT
cdr3_aa: CASSLGEGTQYF

v_call: TRBV5-1
d_call: .
j_call: TRBJ2-3
clone_size: .
cdr3_nt: TGCGCCAGCAGCTTTTCAGGGTTCACAGATACGCAGTATTTT
cdr3_aa: CASSFSGFTDTQYF

v_call: TRBV18
d_call: .
j_call: TRBJ2-3
clone_size: once
cdr3_nt: TGTGCCAGCTCAGCCTCCGGGAGCACAGATACGCAGTATTTT
cdr3_aa: CASSASGSTDTQYF

v_call: TRBV6-1
d_call: TRBD2
j_call: TRBJ2-7
clone_size: .
cdr3_nt: TGTGCCAGCAGTGCCGGGACTAGCGGGGGAACCGGGTACGAGCAGTACTTC
cdr3_aa: CASSAGTSGGTGYEQYF

v_call: TRBV7-8
d_call: .
j_call: TRBJ1-1
clone_size: .
cdr3_nt: TGTGCCAGCAGCTTAAATCAGGGGAGAGACACTGAAGCTTTCTTT
cdr3_aa: CASSLNQGRDTEAFF

v_call: TRBV29-1
d_call: TRBD1
j_call: TRBJ2-7
clone_size: .
cdr3_nt: TGCAGCGCCCTGACACGGGACAGCTCCTACGAGCAGTACTTC
cdr3_aa: CSALTRDSSYEQYF

v_call: TRBV5-1
d_call: TRBD2
j_call: TRBJ2-3
clone_size: .
cdr3_nt: TGCGCCAGCAGCCTTGGGACTAGCGGGCACACAGATACGCAGTATTTT
cdr3_aa: CASSLGTSGHTDTQYF

v_call: TRBV9
d_call: TRBD2
j_call: TRBJ2-2
clone_size: .
cdr3_nt: TGTGCCAGCAGCCAAAGGACTAGCGGGGGGGCAGGCACCGGGGAGCTGTTTTTT
cdr3_aa: CASSQRTSGGAGTGELFF

v_call: TRBV7-8
d_call: TRBD1
j_call: TRBJ2-7
clone_size: once
cdr3_nt: TGTGCCAGCAGCCGGGCCGGGACAGGGGTCAACGAGCAGTACTTC
cdr3_aa: CASSRAGTGVNEQYF

v_call: TRBV7-2
d_call: TRBD1
j_call: TRBJ1-5
clone_size: .
cdr3_nt: TGTGCCAGCAGCTGGGACAGGGGAGGACAGCCCCAGCATTTT
cdr3_aa: CASSWDRGGQPQHF

v_call: TRBV4-3
d_call: .
j_call: TRBJ2-3
clone_size: .
cdr3_nt: TGCGCCAGCAGCCAAGTAATTGGGACACCGACAGATACGCAGTATTTT
cdr3_aa: CASSQVIGTPTDTQYF